The entry below describes one T cell receptor beta chain. Its antigen is still unknown. These data come from a study of long-term antiretroviral therapy in people with HIV. Findings of the study overall: The range of CDR3 lengths in HIV repertoires proved narrower than that found in controls.

Running of the v3.0 immunoSEQ assay took place at survey level. Only in-frame clones appear in the TCRdb table, and some are missing; sequencing was by immunoSEQ multiplex PCR. The sample shows 30,000 to 40,000 clones, roughly 80% of them seen only once. Every one of the donors gave at least one pre-ART PBMC sample and at least two post-ART PBMC samples. Cryopreserved PBMC, at roughly 0.85-11 million per sample, were present before DNA extraction. This clonotype was sampled from a man aged 18 to 29 with HIV. The sample in question was unsorted PBMCs, obtained 1.5 years after starting antiretroviral therapy.

DNA for the CDR3: TGTGCCGTTAAGGGAGCGGGAAAGGGGTACGAGCAGTACTTC. The encoded protein is CAVKGAGKGYEQYF. V gene TRBV27 combines with J gene TRBJ2-7; 7 bases agree with TRBD2. The junction had 14 bases not matched to a gene; V was cut back by 11 bases and J by 4 bases. Germline CDR1 reads MNHEY; CDR2 reads SMNVEV (reference sequence). The length of the CDR3 is 14 residues.